This TCR beta chain derives from a study of PD-L1 blockade in urothelial cancer. Study-wide background: The year 2014 saw patients start atezolizumab, 1,200 mg intravenously every 3 weeks. Blood was analyzed 3 weeks (second dose) and 6 weeks after treatment start.

V lost 6 bases and J 6 bases, leaving 15 bases between the germline ends. The CDR3 is made up of 14 amino acids. Germline values: CDR1 MNHEY, CDR2 SVGAGI. Profiled with immunoSEQ multiplex PCR; TCRdb holds only in-frame clones, not every one. Of some 45,000 clones in the sample, approximately 88% were seen once. Sequencing was performed on PBMCs, taken around atezolizumab (anti-PD-L1) treatment. The rearrangement uses TRBV6-5 and TRBJ2-1; perhaps TRBD1 as D (6 bases). This receptor was obtained from a man older than 75 with urothelial cancer. CDR3 nucleotide sequence: TGTGCCAGCAGCCGCTCGAGGACAGTCAATGAGCAGTTCTTC. Translated, it gives CASSRSRTVNEQFF.